The 22 T cell receptor beta chains below all came from one sample that was sequenced in a study of regulatory and conventional T cells in RAG deficiency. Generated by immunoSEQ multiplex PCR, the TCRdb table keeps only in-frame clones and is missing some. The repertoire holds tens of thousands of clones, with approximately 90% as singletons. This sample also appeared in a second study, on regulatory T cells. That paper states: Amplification used 52 TRBV primers and 13 TRBJ primers.

The sample consisted of CD8+ T cells sorted from blood. Source of these receptors: a human donor in good health.

In regard to this clone: At the DNA level, this CDR3 is encoded by other sequences in the same sample as well. The chain joins TRBV27 to TRBJ2-1; the D is unclear. Trimming removed 6 bases at V and 2 bases at J, with 8 bases between. Germline V CDR1 and CDR2: MNHEY, SMNVEV (reference sequence). The CDR3 extends over 13 amino acids. The CDR3 DNA sequence: TGTGCCAGCAGCGACGGTACCTACAATGAGCAGTTCTTC. Residues: CASSDGTYNEQFF.

This chain links TRBV18 with TRBJ2-1, with D tentatively TRBD2 (6 bases). The CDR3 length is 16 residues. V lost 0 bases, J lost 6 bases, and 15 bases lay in between. Germline-derived CDR1 and CDR2 are KGHSH and LQKENI. Here the CDR3 DNA reads TGTGCCAGCTCACCACCGAGCCGGAAGGAGGGCAATGAGCAGTTCTTC. As protein: CASSPPSRKEGNEQFF. Complete variable domain (other parts from reference TRBV18 and TRBJ2-1): NAGVMQNPRHLVRRRGQEARLRCSPMKGHSHVYWYRQLPEEGLKFMVYLQKENIIDESGMPKERFSAEFPKEGPSILRIQQVVRGDSAAYFCASSPPSRKEGNEQFFGPGTRLTVL.

CDR3: CASSSRMGNYGYTF. CDR3 DNA sequence: TGTGCCAGCAGTTCCCGGATGGGGAACTATGGCTACACCTTC. The chain uses TRBV27 and TRBJ1-2, with D uncertain. Germline CDR1 and CDR2: MNHEY and SMNVEV (reference sequence). There are 14 residues in the CDR3. V lost 4 bases to trimming and J lost 2 bases, with 11 bases between them.

This chain connects TRBV28 to TRBJ1-6, with 8 positions matching TRBD1. The CDR3 sequence is 15 residues long. The V gene end was trimmed by 6 bases and the J gene end by 7 bases; junction bases not matched to a gene: 8. Germline assignment: CDR1 MDHEN and CDR2 SYDVKM. The CDR3 is CASRIGTGKNSPLHF. In nucleotides, the CDR3 is TGTGCCAGCAGGATAGGGACAGGCAAAAATTCACCCCTCCACTTT.

This chain uses TRBV13 with TRBJ2-7, with 7 bases that match TRBD1. The CDR3 has 16 residues. V lost 5 bases and J lost 4; bases outside the gene matches: 14. Looked up from germline, CDR1 is PRHDT and CDR2 is FYEKMQ (reference sequence). The CDR3 DNA is TGTGCCAGCAGCCTGAACAGGGGAACCGTCCCTTACGAGCAGTACTTC. Its protein product is CASSLNRGTVPYEQYF.

J is TRBJ1-6 and V is TRBV6-4, with 7 bases lining up with TRBD1. There are 19 residues in the CDR3. V gave up 4 bases and J gave up 0 bases; unmatched junction bases: 12. Germline loops: CDR1 MRHNA, CDR2 SNTAGT. CDR3 region: CASSVSSGGECSYNSPLHF. DNA of the CDR3: TGTGCCAGCAGTGTCAGTTCAGGGGGTGAGTGCTCCTATAATTCACCCCTCCACTTT.

This sequence joins TRBV28 and TRBJ2-2; D may match TRBD1 or TRBD2 (6 bases each). The CDR3 is 14 amino acids. Trimming took off 8 bases at V and 7 bases at J, with 17 bases between the two ends. The V gene's germline CDR1 is MDHEN and CDR2 SYDVKM. The CDR3 reads CASQGTRNGGELFF. The CDR3 DNA reads as TGTGCCAGCCAGGGGACTCGGAACGGCGGGGAGCTGTTTTTT.

CDR3 nucleotide sequence: TGTGCCAGCATGGCGGGTAACACCGGGGAGCTGTTTTTT. As protein: CASMAGNTGELFF. The chain joins TRBV28 to TRBJ2-2, with D perhaps matching TRBD2 (5 bases). Trimming pared 7 bases from V and 2 bases from J, leaving 8 bases between. CDR1 and CDR2 (germline): MDHEN, SYDVKM. This CDR3 is built from 13 residues.

In this sample, this clone turned up a few times. The chain combines TRBV7-9 with TRBJ1-4; D unresolved. The CDR3 runs 12 residues. Germline CDR1 SEHNR, CDR2 FQNEAQ (reference sequence). Deletions cut 5 bases from V and 5 bases from J, with 6 bases between. CDR3 sequence: CASSLPNEKLFF. The CDR3 region has the DNA TGTGCCAGCAGCCTCCCCAATGAAAAACTGTTTTTT.

DNA of the CDR3: TGTGCCAGTAGTATAGATCGACAGGTTTGGCAGCCCCAGCATTTT. The encoded protein is CASSIDRQVWQPQHF. The chain has TRBV19 and TRBJ1-5, with D possibly being TRBD1 (6 bases). Germline V gene sequence: CDR1 LNHDA, CDR2 SQIVND (reference sequence). This CDR3 comprises 15 residues. V lost 0 bases and J 7 bases, leaving 13 bases between the germline ends.

The J gene is TRBJ2-7, the V gene TRBV4-1; 9 nucleotides match TRBD1. From germline, CDR1 is MGHRA and CDR2 YSYEKL. There are 16 residues in the CDR3. Losses at the gene ends were 4 bases for V and 7 bases for J; bases not matched to a gene: 14. Here the CDR3 DNA reads TGCGCCAGCAGCCCCGGCCCCGGACAGGGGATACCTGAGCAGTACTTC. Amino acids: CASSPGPGQGIPEQYF.

The chain carries TRBV19 and TRBJ1-5; D may be TRBD1 (6 bases). CDR1 and CDR2 from the germline V gene are LNHDA and SQIVND (reference sequence). This CDR3 has 14 residues. The V gene lost 7 bases and the J gene lost 6 bases, with 16 bases spanning the gap. CDR3 DNA: TGTGCCAGTATGGGGGCCTCAGGGATTCAGCCCCAGCATTTT. Amino acid sequence: CASMGASGIQPQHF.

The V call is TRBV7-2, the J call TRBJ2-5; D may be TRBD2 (5 bases). The CDR3 has 15 residues. Trimming cost V 2 bases and J 5 bases, with 15 bases left between them. Germline CDR1 is SGHTA and CDR2 is FQGNSA. CDR3 region: CASSLTRLAGETQYF. CDR3 DNA sequence: TGTGCCAGCAGCTTAACTCGGCTAGCCGGGGAGACCCAGTACTTC.

In the case of this clone: At one boundary the junction diverges from the germline segment, which might be a read error. The chain is built from TRBV7-7 and TRBJ2-2; 11 bases line up with TRBD1. The CDR3 contains 15 residues. The germline CDR1 and CDR2 sequences are SSHAT and FNYEAQ (reference sequence). CDR3 in DNA: TGTGCTAGCAGCGCCGGGACAGGGGGCACCGGGGAGCTGTTTTTT. Translation gives CASSAGTGGTGELFF.

The rearrangement uses TRBV5-1 and TRBJ1-4; the match to TRBD1 covers 9 bases. V gave up 5 bases and J gave up 6 bases; unmatched junction bases: 14. Germline lookup yields CDR1 SGHRS and CDR2 YFSETQ. The CDR3 sequence is 17 residues long. The CDR3 protein is CASRSGPGQGGDEKLFF. CDR3 DNA sequence: TGCGCCAGCAGATCTGGGCCGGGACAGGGAGGAGATGAAAAACTGTTTTTT. Based on the CDR3 plus reference TRBV5-1 and TRBJ1-4, the full variable domain is KAGVTQTPRYLIKTRGQQVTLSCSPISGHRSVSWYQQTPGQGLQFLFEYFSETQRNKGNFPGRFSGRQFSNSRSEMNVSTLELGDSALYLCASRSGPGQGGDEKLFFGSGTQLSVL.

The rearrangement links TRBV29-1 to TRBJ1-5, with D unclear. Trimming stripped 4 bases from V and 1 base from J, with 11 bases between. The CDR3 has 14 residues. Germline CDR1 is SQVTM and CDR2 is ANQGSEA. DNA for the CDR3: TGCAGCGTTGGCAGTTCTCGCAGCAATCAGCCCCAGCATTTT. It specifies CSVGSSRSNQPQHF.

V gene TRBV4-1 combines with J gene TRBJ1-2; D possibly corresponds to TRBD1 (5 bases). CDR3 length: 13 amino acids. The V gene's germline CDR1 is MGHRA and CDR2 YSYEKL. The V end lost 0 bases, the J end lost 7 bases, and 9 bases lay between the germline ends. CDR3 sequence reads: CASSQEGRAGYTF. The CDR3 nucleotides are TGCGCCAGCAGCCAAGAGGGCAGGGCTGGCTACACCTTC.

This chain connects TRBV11-2 to TRBJ2-1; either TRBD1 or TRBD2 may fit D (5 bases each). Germline CDR1 SGHAT, CDR2 FQNNGV. This CDR3 has 12 amino acids. Trimming removed 5 bases at V and 9 bases at J, with 11 bases between. CDR3 sequence reads: CASSPRDVEQFF. CDR3 DNA: TGTGCCAGCAGCCCCCGGGACGTTGAGCAGTTCTTC.

This chain uses TRBV27 with TRBJ2-3, with TRBD2 matching over 10 bases. The CDR3 has 15 amino acids. The germline V gene encodes CDR1 MNHEY and CDR2 SMNVEV (reference sequence). J lost 1 base, V lost 7 bases, and 5 bases had no gene match. The CDR3 loop reads CASTPGLAGTDTQYF. CDR3 coding DNA: TGTGCCAGCACCCCAGGACTAGCGGGCACAGATACGCAGTATTTT.

The J gene is TRBJ1-1, the V gene TRBV6-5; 10 bases are shared with TRBD1. Germline CDR1 is MNHEY and CDR2 is SVGAGI. J lost 3 bases, V lost 10 bases, and 11 bases had no gene match. CDR3 length equals 15 residues. In DNA form, the CDR3 reads TGTGCCACCACCCCCGGGACAGGGGCCTACACTGAAGCTTTCTTT. The encoded protein is CATTPGTGAYTEAFF.

The chain couples TRBV5-1 to TRBJ1-3, with D unclear. The CDR3 extends over 14 amino acids. CDR1 and CDR2 from the germline V gene are SGHRS and YFSETQ. V lost 5 bases, J lost 0 bases, and 9 bases lay in between. For the CDR3, the DNA is TGCGCCAGCAGATTATATACCTCTGGAAACACCATATATTTT. Translation gives CASRLYTSGNTIYF.

The chain recombines TRBV27 with TRBJ1-1, with no clear D. Per germline, CDR1 MNHEY and CDR2 SMNVEV (reference sequence). V lost 6 bases and J 7 bases, leaving 18 bases between the germline ends. The CDR3 sequence is 14 residues long. This CDR3 reads CASRPYLDGNEAFF. In nucleotides, the CDR3 is TGTGCCAGCAGACCCTACCTGGACGGTAATGAAGCTTTCTTT.